The 5 T cell receptor beta chains presented below share a single source sample, sequenced in a study of blood T cell repertoires in COVID-19. The repertoire was sequenced with immunoSEQ multiplex PCR; TCRdb's copy has only in-frame clones and lacks some. The table records some 120,000 clones, around 83% of them present only once. Sequencing used PBMCs or T cells enriched from blood (not recorded which). The receptors come from a man aged 30-40 years who had recovered from COVID-19.

This rearrangement joins TRBV27 to TRBJ1-4; TRBD1 aligns across 7 bases. The CDR3 is made up of 14 amino acids. From germline, CDR1 is MNHEY and CDR2 SMNVEV (reference sequence). V lost 5 bases to trimming and J lost 8 bases; unmatched junction nucleotides: 8. As DNA, the CDR3 is TGTGCCAGCAGTATCCGACAGGGCGGGGAAAAACTGTTTTTT. Encoded protein: CASSIRQGGEKLFF.

CDR3 nucleotides: TGTGCCAGTAGTAACCGGGCAGGGGTCTATCAGCCCCAGCATTTT. Translation gives CASSNRAGVYQPQHF. This chain links TRBV19 with TRBJ1-5, with a weak D call TRBD1 (6 bases). CDR1 and CDR2 from the germline V gene are LNHDA and SQIVND (reference sequence). V lost 4 bases and J 5 bases, leaving 15 bases between the germline ends. The CDR3 runs 15 residues.

The chain combines TRBV5-6 with TRBJ2-5, with D possibly TRBD2 on 6 matching bases. The V and J ends lost 4 bases and 5 bases respectively, with 21 bases between them. Germline-derived CDR1 and CDR2 are SGHDT and YYEEEE. The CDR3 spans 16 residues. The CDR3 coding sequence is TGTGCCAGCAGCCCTGGAGGGAAGAAAAAGGGGGAGACCCAGTACTTC. Translation gives CASSPGGKKKGETQYF.

This clone was seen more than once but under ten times. The rearrangement joins TRBV6-5 to TRBJ1-2; D is ambiguous. The germline V gene has CDR1 MNHEY and CDR2 SVGAGI. The CDR3 is 15 residues long. V lost 7 bases to trimming and J lost 1 base, with 16 bases between them. Here the CDR3 DNA reads TGTGCCAGCAAGGAGGGAACCGGCATTAACTATGGCTACACCTTC. This gives the protein CASKEGTGINYGYTF.

The rearrangement links TRBV4-1 to TRBJ1-2, with 10 bases matching TRBD1. The CDR3 is 16 amino acids. The V gene's germline CDR1 is MGHRA and CDR2 YSYEKL. Germline trimming cut 1 base from V and 2 bases from J; bases unmatched to any gene: 4. DNA of the CDR3: TGCGCCAGCAGCCAAGCAGGGACAGGGGTAAACTATGGCTACACCTTC. Encoded protein: CASSQAGTGVNYGYTF.